The clone carrying this T cell receptor (beta chain) was detected ten times or more. What it binds is not known. The entry originates in a study of molecular identifiers for immune sequencing clone quantification. Overall study: With replicates, the RNA of about 20,000 or 100,000 naive CD8 cells was split five ways and four were sequenced. Notes on the study in general: Highly expanded clones may be undercounted when identical TCR molecules share barcodes.

Methods described previously, with TCR primers listed, were used for bulk TCR libraries. TCRdb independently ran MiXCR on the PCR reads; one entry per CDR3 protein. The profile shows around 460,000 distinct CDR3 sequences, less than 30% of them singletons. The sequence was collected from a human donor in good health. Some libraries in this study had Jurkat cell RNA spiked in. Input material: naive CD8+ T cells from blood, with Jurkat cell RNA spiked in. Subset defined: FACS-sorted CD8+CD4-CCR7+CD45RA+ naive T cells.

The CDR3 is CASSPMWDSLEETQYF. DNA for the CDR3: TGTGCCAGCAGCCCAATGTGGGACAGCTTAGAAGAGACCCAGTACTTC. This sequence joins TRBV7-2 and TRBJ2-5; TRBD1 aligns across 7 bases. V gave up 5 bases and J gave up 3 bases; unmatched junction bases: 12. The CDR3 runs 16 residues. CDR1 and CDR2 from the germline V gene are SGHTA and FQGNSA.